One and the same sample provided the 8 T cell receptor beta chains below, sequenced in a study of tumor-infiltrating lymphocytes in localized non-small cell lung cancer. Generated by immunoSEQ multiplex PCR, the TCRdb table keeps only in-frame clones and is missing some. Of roughly 11,000 clones listed, over 80% are singletons. The sample consisted of lung tumor tissue. These receptors were taken from a human donor with non-small cell lung cancer.

The chain is built from TRBV6-5 and TRBJ1-1; D is possibly TRBD1 (6 bases). V lost 6 bases to trimming and J lost 1 base, with 12 bases between them. CDR3 length equals 14 residues. Germline V gives CDR1 MNHEY, CDR2 SVGAGI. CDR3 in DNA: TGTGCCAGCAGGAGGGGGGTTGCGAACACTGAAGCTTTCTTT. Its protein is CASRRGVANTEAFF.

The rearrangement links TRBV10-3 to TRBJ1-2; D unclear. Germline V lookup: CDR1 ENHRY, CDR2 SYGVKD. V was pared by 2 bases and J by 3 bases, with 10 bases between. This CDR3 has 14 amino acids. CDR3 region: CAISENRVDYGYTF. In DNA, the CDR3 is TGTGCCATCAGTGAGAATAGGGTCGACTATGGCTACACCTTC.

The chain combines TRBV30 with TRBJ2-2; tentative D call: TRBD2 (5 bases). Looked up from germline, CDR1 is GTSNPN and CDR2 is SVGIG (reference sequence). The CDR3 sequence is 11 residues long. Trimming took 8 bases from V and 7 from J, leaving 11 bases between them. The CDR3 loop reads CAQSEGGELFF. In DNA form, the CDR3 reads TGTGCCCAGTCCGAGGGCGGGGAGCTGTTTTTT.

The chain combines TRBV2 with TRBJ2-5, with D perhaps matching TRBD1 (5 bases). The CDR3 totals 13 residues. The V gene lost 4 bases and the J gene lost 5 bases, with 11 bases spanning the gap. Germline assignment: CDR1 SNHLY and CDR2 FYNNEI. DNA for the CDR3: TGTGCCAGCAGTGTCGGCAGGGCGGAGACCCAGTACTTC. Protein sequence: CASSVGRAETQYF. Full variable domain (missing parts from reference TRBV2 and TRBJ2-5): EPEVTQTPSHQVTQMGQEVILRCVPISNHLYFYWYRQILGQKVEFLVSFYNNEISEKSEIFDDQFSVERPDGSNFTLKIRSTKLEDSAMYFCASSVGRAETQYFGPGTRLLVL.

The gene calls are TRBV5-1 and TRBJ2-5, with D possibly TRBD1 on 6 matching bases. Germline values: CDR1 SGHRS, CDR2 YFSETQ. This CDR3 spans 14 amino acids. Trimming left V 3 bases short and J 1 base short, with 10 bases between. CDR3 residues: CASSSGQIQETQYF. CDR3 DNA: TGCGCCAGCAGCTCAGGACAGATCCAAGAGACCCAGTACTTC.

This chain's CDR3 is CASSPSTSGETQYF. CDR3 DNA: TGTGCCAGCAGCCCCTCAACTAGCGGGGAGACCCAGTACTTC. The chain recombines TRBV11-2 with TRBJ2-5, with 9 bases aligning to TRBD2. V dropped 5 bases and J dropped 5; count of bases not matched to a gene: 6. Germline CDR1 SGHAT, CDR2 FQNNGV. The CDR3 sequence is 14 residues long.

The rearrangement links TRBV4-3 to TRBJ2-3; D is undetermined. Germline assignment: CDR1 LGHNA and CDR2 YSLEER. V was cut by 0 bases and J by 1 base, with 5 bases left in between. The CDR3 runs to 14 residues. CDR3 sequence (DNA): TGCGCCAGCAGCCAAGATCAAGGCACAGATACGCAGTATTTT. Its translation: CASSQDQGTDTQYF.

The chain is built from TRBV19 and TRBJ2-5; D gene ambiguous. This CDR3 is 14 amino acids long. Germline values: CDR1 LNHDA, CDR2 SQIVND (reference sequence). Trimming left V 2 bases short and J 1 base short, with 8 bases between. The CDR3 DNA is TGTGCCAGTAGTATATCATCCAGCCAAGAGACCCAGTACTTC. This gives the protein CASSISSSQETQYF.